Reported below is one T cell receptor (beta chain). The same CDR3 is also encoded by other DNA sequences in this sample. The data originate from a study of graft-versus-host responses after intestinal transplantation. About the research overall: Recipients had multivisceral, liver-intestinal, or isolated intestinal transplants.

The V and J ends lost 0 bases and 2 bases respectively, with 7 bases between them. The germline V gene has CDR1 KGHSH and CDR2 LQKENI. This CDR3 spans 14 amino acids. The assay was immunoSEQ multiplex PCR, and TCRdb's table has in-frame clones only and misses some. Found here are about 54,000 clones, roughly 89% of them singletons; the top ten hold roughly 6%. The specimen was PBMCs, collected around 95 weeks after intestinal transplant. The chain recombines TRBV18 with TRBJ1-2; D is ambiguous. This TCR came from a human patient who received an intestinal transplant, so some T cells may come from the graft donor. CDR3 coding DNA: TGTGCCAGCTCACCACCGGGCGGAAACTATGGCTACACCTTC. Encoded protein: CASSPPGGNYGYTF.